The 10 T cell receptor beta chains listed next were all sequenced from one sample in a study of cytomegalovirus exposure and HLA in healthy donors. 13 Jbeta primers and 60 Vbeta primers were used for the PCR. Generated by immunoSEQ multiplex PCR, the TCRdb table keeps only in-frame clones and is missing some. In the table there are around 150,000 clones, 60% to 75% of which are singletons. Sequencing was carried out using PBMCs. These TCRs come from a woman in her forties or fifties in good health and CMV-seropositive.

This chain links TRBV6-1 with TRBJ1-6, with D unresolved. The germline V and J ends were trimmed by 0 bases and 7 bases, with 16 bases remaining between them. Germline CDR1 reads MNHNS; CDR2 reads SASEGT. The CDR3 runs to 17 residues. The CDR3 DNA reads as TGTGCCAGCAGTGAAGCCGCCCGTCCAAGAGCGAATTCACCCCTCCACTTT. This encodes CASSEAARPRANSPLHF.

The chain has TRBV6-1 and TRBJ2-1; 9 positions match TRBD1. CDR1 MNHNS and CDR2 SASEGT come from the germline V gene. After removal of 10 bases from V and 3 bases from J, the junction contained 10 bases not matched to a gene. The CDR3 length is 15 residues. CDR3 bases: TGTGCCACCTTCCCCGGGACAGGGTACTACAATGAGCAGTTCTTC. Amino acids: CATFPGTGYYNEQFF.

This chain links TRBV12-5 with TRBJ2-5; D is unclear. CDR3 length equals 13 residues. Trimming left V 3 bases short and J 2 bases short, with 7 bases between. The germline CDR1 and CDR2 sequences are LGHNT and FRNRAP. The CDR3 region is CASGLWQQETQYF. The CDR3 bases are TGTGCTAGTGGTTTATGGCAGCAAGAGACCCAGTACTTC.

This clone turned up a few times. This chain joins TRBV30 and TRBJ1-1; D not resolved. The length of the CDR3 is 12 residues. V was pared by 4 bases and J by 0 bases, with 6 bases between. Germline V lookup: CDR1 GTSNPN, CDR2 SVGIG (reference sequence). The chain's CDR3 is CAWTRLNTEAFF. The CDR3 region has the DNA TGTGCCTGGACCAGGTTGAACACTGAAGCTTTCTTT.

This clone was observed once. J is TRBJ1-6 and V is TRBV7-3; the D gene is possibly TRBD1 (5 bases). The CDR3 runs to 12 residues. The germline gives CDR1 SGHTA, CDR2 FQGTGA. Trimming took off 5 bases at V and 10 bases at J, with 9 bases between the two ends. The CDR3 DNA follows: TGTGCCAGCAGCCTTTGGGGCTCACCCCTCCACTTT. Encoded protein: CASSLWGSPLHF.

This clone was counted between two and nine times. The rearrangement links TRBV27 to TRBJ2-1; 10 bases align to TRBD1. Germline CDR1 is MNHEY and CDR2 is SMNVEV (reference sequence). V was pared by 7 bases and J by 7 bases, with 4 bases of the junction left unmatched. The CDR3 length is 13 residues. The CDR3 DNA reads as TGTGCCAGCAATGACAGGGGGCGAAATGAGCAGTTCTTC. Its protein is CASNDRGRNEQFF.

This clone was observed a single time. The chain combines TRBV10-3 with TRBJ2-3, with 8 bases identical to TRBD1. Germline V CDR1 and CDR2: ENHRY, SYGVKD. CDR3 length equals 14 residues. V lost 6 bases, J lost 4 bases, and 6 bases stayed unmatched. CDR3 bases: TGTGCCATCAGGGTACAGGGGGGCTCAGATACGCAGTATTTT. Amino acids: CAIRVQGGSDTQYF.

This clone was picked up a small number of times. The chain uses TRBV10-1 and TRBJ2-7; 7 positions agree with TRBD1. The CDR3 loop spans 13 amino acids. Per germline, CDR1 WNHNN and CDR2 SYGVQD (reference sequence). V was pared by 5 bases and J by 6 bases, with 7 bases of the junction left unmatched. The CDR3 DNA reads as TGCGCCAGCAGTCCACAGGGGTCCCTCGAGCAGTACTTC. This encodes CASSPQGSLEQYF.

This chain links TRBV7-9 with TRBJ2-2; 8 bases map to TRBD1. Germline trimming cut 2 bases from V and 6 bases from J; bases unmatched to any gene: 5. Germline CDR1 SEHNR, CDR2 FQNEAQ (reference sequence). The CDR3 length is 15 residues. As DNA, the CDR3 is TGTGCCAGCAGCTTATGGGCAGGGGGCGCCGGGGAGCTGTTTTTT. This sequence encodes CASSLWAGGAGELFF.

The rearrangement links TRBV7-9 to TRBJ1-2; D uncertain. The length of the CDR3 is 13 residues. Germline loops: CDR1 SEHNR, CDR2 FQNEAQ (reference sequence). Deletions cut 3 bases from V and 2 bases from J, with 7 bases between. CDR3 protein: CASSFTENYGYTF. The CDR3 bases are TGTGCCAGCAGCTTTACAGAGAACTATGGCTACACCTTC.